This T cell receptor beta chain was profiled in a study of beta chain features in type 1 diabetes. Of the isolated RNA, all was reverse transcribed, and so the sequenced material was expressed TCRB transcripts. Libraries were prepared by immunoSEQ multiplex PCR; TCRdb keeps only in-frame clonotypes and omits some of them. The data show nearly 700,000 clones, roughly 12% seen once. Concerning this clone: The antigen is undetermined.

Germline lookup yields CDR1 ENHRY and CDR2 SYGVKD. CDR3 length: 15 residues. V lost 4 bases, J lost 5 bases, and 10 bases stayed unmatched. In all sorted populations, purity surpassed 95%. Study conclusions and caveats: TCRB CDR3s were moderately but significantly shorter in Type 1 diabetes patients in all four CD4+ subsets.

The chain couples TRBV10-3 to TRBJ2-7; 8 nucleotides align to TRBD1. The sequencing sample was made of naive CD4+ T cells from blood. The source is a man between 18 and 35 years old with type 1 diabetes. The CDR3 region is CAISGSRTGINEQYF. CDR3 DNA: TGTGCCATCAGTGGGTCCCGGACAGGGATAAACGAGCAGTACTTC.